Detailed here is one T cell receptor beta chain. What it binds is unknown. This sample is part of a study of cytomegalovirus exposure and HLA in healthy donors. Study-level information: A subsequent analysis reported that the roughly 130 validation repertoires were produced on the same platform that had also been used for the roughly 670 first-cohort repertoires. Broader study findings: Rarity marked most TCR sequences, yet some public TCRs occurred in many donors.

Sequenced by immunoSEQ multiplex PCR; TCRdb stores in-frame clones only, minus some. The table has fewer than 200,000 clones, roughly 80% seen once. Looked up from germline, CDR1 is MNHNS and CDR2 is SASEGT. V was cut by 2 bases and J by 6 bases, with 14 bases left in between. The CDR3 is made up of 15 amino acids. The V call is TRBV6-1, the J call TRBJ1-5; D gene uncertain. This sequence was found in a woman aged 18-30 years in good health and CMV-seropositive. Sequencing used PBMCs. DNA for the CDR3: TGTGCCAGCAGTGAATATATATTAGCAGTTCAGCCCCAGCATTTT. It translates to CASSEYILAVQPQHF.